The clone carrying this T cell receptor beta chain was detected only a few times. What it binds is not known. It is likely a read error: a sequence one base away is far more abundant. The PCR used 60 Vbeta and 13 Jbeta primers. Some clones are missing from TCRdb's copy, which holds only in-frame ones; the method was immunoSEQ multiplex PCR. The repertoire holds some 150,000 clones, with 70% to 80% as singletons. The sample originates from a study of cytomegalovirus exposure and HLA in healthy donors. Germline V CDR1 and CDR2: LGHNA, YSLEER. This CDR3 spans 16 amino acids. The V and J ends lost 3 bases and 6 bases respectively, with 20 bases between them. Findings of the study overall: Association of 15,000 to 20,000 TCR beta sequences with HLA alleles was found at 0.05 false discovery rate in a later analysis. TCR beta chain V- and J-gene trimming was linked, in a later analysis, to a missense variant in DCLRE1C.

The material sequenced was PBMCs. This chain connects TRBV4-3 to TRBJ1-2; D ambiguous. This TCR came from a woman in her forties or fifties in good health and CMV-seronegative. The CDR3 region is CASSHDPGPGVDGYTF. CDR3 nucleotide sequence: TGCGCCAGCAGCCATGATCCCGGCCCCGGGGTCGATGGCTACACCTTC.